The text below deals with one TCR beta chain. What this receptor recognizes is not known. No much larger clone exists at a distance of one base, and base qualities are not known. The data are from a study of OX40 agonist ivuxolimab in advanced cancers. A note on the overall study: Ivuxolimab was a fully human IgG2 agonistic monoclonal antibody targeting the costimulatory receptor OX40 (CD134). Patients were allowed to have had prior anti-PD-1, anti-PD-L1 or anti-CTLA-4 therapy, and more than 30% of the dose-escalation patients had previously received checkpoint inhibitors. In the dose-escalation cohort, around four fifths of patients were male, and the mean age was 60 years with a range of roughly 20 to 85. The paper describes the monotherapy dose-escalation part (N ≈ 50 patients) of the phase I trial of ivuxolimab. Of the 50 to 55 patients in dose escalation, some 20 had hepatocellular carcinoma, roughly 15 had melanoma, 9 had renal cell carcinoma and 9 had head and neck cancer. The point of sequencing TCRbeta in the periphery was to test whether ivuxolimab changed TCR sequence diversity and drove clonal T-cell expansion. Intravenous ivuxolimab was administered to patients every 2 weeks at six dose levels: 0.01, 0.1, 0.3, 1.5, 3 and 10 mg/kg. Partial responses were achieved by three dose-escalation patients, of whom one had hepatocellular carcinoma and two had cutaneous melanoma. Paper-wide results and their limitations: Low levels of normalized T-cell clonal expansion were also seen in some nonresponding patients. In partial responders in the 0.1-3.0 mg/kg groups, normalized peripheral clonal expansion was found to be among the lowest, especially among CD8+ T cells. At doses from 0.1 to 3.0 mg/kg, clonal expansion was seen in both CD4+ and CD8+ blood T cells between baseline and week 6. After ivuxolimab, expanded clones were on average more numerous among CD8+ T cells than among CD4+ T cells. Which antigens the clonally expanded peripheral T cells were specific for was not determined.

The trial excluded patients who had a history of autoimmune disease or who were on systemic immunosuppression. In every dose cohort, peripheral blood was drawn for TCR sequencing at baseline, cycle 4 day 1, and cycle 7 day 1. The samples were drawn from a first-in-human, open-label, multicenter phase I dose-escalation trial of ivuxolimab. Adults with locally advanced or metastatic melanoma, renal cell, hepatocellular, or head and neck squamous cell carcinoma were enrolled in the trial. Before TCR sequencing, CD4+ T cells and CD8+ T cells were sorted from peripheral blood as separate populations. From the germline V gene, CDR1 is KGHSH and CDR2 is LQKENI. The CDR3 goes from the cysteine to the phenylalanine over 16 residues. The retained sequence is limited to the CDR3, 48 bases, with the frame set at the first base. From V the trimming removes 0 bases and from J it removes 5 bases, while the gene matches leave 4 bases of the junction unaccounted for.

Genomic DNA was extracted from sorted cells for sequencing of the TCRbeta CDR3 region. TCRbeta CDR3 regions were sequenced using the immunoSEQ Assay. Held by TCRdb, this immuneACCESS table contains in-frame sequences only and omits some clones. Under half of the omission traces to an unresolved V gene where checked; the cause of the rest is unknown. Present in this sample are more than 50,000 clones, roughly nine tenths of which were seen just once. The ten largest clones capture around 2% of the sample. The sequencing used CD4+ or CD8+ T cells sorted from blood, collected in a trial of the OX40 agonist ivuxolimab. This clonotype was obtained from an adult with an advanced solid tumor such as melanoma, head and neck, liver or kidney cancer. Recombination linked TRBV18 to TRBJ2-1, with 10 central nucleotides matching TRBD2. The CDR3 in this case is CASSPPVAGGDNEQFF. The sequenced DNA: TGTGCCAGCTCACCACCGGTAGCGGGAGGTGACAATGAGCAGTTCTTC.